This T cell receptor (beta chain) was observed in a study of T cell responses to AZD1222 COVID-19 vaccine. In the study overall: Recipients boosted at about 4 weeks or about 12 weeks are pooled.

Generated by immunoSEQ multiplex PCR, the TCRdb table keeps only in-frame clones and is missing some. In the table there are 100,000 to 150,000 clones, nearly 95% of which are singletons. Germline CDR1 and CDR2: WNHNN and SYGVQD (reference sequence). V lost 3 bases and J lost 6; bases outside the gene matches: 7. This CDR3 contains 15 residues. The chain couples TRBV10-1 to TRBJ2-7, with TRBD2 identical over 11 bases. The material sequenced was peripheral blood, taken on day 0 of AZD1222 vaccination. This TCR was sampled from an adult in good health. In DNA form, the CDR3 reads TGCGCCAGCAGTGAAGTTAGCGGGGGGGCCGCCGAGCAGTACTTC. Translated: CASSEVSGGAAEQYF.